The clone carrying this T cell receptor (beta chain) was seen ten or more times. These data are taken from a study of regulatory T cells in long-lasting Graves disease. The authors built TCR beta libraries using iRepertoire HTBI primers and Arm-PCR of CDR3 regions. TCRdb reanalysed the multiplex PCR reads using MiXCR and keeps one entry per CDR3 protein. The profile shows approximately 540,000 distinct CDR3 sequences, around 12% of them singletons. Time point reported: newly diagnosed GD, antithyroid drugs for less than 3 months. RNA from PBMCs was the source of the TCR library. The germline CDR1 and CDR2 sequences are MNHEY and SVGAGI. The V end lost 2 bases, the J end lost 6 bases, and 20 bases lay between the germline ends. There are 17 residues in the CDR3. These data also featured in a second study, about T cells in Graves' hyperthyroidism and ophthalmopathy.

The chain employs TRBV6-5 and TRBJ2-4; possible D gene TRBD1, 6 bases. This TCR was sampled from a woman in her twenties or thirties with Graves disease. The sample in question was peripheral blood mononuclear cells (PBMCs), obtained at new diagnosis, from a patient treated with antithyroid drugs. CDR3 DNA: TGTGCCAGCAGTTACAGAGGTTCAGCAGGGGACATAAACATTCAGTACTTC. Translating it yields CASSYRGSAGDINIQYF.